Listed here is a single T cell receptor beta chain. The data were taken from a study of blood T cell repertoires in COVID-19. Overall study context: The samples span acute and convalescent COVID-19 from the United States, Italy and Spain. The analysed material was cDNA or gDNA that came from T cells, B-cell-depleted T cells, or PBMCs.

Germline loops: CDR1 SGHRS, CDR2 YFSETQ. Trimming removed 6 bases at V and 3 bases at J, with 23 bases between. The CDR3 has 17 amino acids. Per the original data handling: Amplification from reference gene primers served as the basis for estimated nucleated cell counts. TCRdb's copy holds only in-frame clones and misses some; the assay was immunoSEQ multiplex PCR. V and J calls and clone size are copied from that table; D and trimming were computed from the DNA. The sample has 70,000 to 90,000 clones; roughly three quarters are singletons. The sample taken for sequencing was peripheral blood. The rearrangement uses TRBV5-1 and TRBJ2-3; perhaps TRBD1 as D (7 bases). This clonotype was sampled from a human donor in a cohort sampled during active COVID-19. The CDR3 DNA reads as TGCGCCAGCACTTTGCCCTTCTCAGCAGGGGGGACAGATACGCAGTATTTT. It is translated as CASTLPFSAGGTDTQYF.